The source of this TCR beta chain is a study of cytomegalovirus exposure and HLA in healthy donors. Study at large: Of 300 to 450 genotyped donors, approximately 80% clustered with self-reported Caucasian donors. Study findings and constraints: Rarity marked most TCR sequences, yet some public TCRs occurred in many donors. TCR beta V segments were, for the most part, productive about 87% or about 30% of the time in an earlier analysis.

Points on this clone: Its antigen is currently unknown.

In the PCR, 60 Vbeta and 13 Jbeta primers were used. Using immunoSEQ multiplex PCR, the repertoire was profiled, and TCRdb retains in-frame clones only, with some absent. The repertoire holds about 95,000 clones, with nearly 80% as singletons. The receptor's source is a woman aged 40 to 49 in good health and CMV-seropositive. Sequenced sample: PBMCs.

The CDR3 DNA reads as TGCGCCAGCAGCTTCGGGGGAGAAGAGACCCAGTACTTC. Translated, it gives CASSFGGEETQYF. J is TRBJ2-5 and V is TRBV5-1; D is perhaps TRBD2 (6 bases). The V and J ends lost 2 bases and 3 bases respectively, with 8 bases between them. Germline V gene data show CDR1 as SGHRS and CDR2 as YFSETQ. CDR3 length equals 13 residues.